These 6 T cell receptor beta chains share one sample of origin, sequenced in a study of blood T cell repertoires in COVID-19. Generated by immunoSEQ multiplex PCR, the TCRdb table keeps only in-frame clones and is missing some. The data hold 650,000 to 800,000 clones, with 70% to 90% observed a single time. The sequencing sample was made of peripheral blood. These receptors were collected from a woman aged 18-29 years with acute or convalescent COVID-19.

CDR3 sequence: CASSYSTGTGYTF. For the CDR3, the DNA is TGTGCCAGCAGTTACTCGACAGGGACCGGCTACACCTTC. V gene TRBV6-5 combines with J gene TRBJ1-2; 7 positions agree with TRBD1. Trimming removed 0 bases from V and 8 bases from J; junction bases left unmatched: 3. Germline V gene sequence: CDR1 MNHEY, CDR2 SVGAGI. CDR3 length equals 13 residues.

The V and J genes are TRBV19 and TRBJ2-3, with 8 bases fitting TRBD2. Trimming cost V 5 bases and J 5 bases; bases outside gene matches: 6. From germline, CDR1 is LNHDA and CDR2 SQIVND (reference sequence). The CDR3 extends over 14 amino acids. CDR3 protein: CASSSRGEGDTQYF. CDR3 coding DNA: TGTGCCAGTAGTTCGCGGGGGGAGGGAGATACGCAGTATTTT.

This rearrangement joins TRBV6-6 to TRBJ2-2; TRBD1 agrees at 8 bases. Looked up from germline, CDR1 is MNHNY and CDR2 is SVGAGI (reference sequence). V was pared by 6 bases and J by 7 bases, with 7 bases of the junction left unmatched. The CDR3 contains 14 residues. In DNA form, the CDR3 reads TGTGCCAGCAGAGACAGGGGAATGGGCGGGGAGCTGTTTTTT. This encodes CASRDRGMGGELFF.

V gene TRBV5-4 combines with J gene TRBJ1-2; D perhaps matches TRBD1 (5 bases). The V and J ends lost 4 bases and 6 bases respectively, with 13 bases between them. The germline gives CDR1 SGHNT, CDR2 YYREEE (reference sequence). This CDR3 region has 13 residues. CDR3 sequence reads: CASSAWGDNGYTF. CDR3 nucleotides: TGTGCCAGCAGCGCCTGGGGGGATAATGGCTACACCTTC.

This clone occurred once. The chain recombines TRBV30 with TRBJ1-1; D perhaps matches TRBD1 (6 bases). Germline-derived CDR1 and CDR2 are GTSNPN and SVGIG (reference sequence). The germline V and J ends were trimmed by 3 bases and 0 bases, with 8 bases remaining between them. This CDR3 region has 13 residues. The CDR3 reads CAWRTGLNTEAFF. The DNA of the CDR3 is TGTGCCTGGAGAACAGGGTTGAACACTGAAGCTTTCTTT.

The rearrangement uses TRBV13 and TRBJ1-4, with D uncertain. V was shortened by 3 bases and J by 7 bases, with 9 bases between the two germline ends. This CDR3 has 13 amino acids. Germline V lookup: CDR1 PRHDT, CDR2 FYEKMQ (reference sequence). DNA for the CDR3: TGTGCCAGCAGCTTGGGAGAGAGTGAAAAACTGTTTTTT. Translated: CASSLGESEKLFF.